Given below is one TCR beta chain in context. Its target is unknown. This sample was included in a study of Graves' ophthalmopathy and Graves' hyperthyroidism. Study-wide results and limits: Blood samples also showed most expanded thyroid clonotypes exceeding 0.001 frequency.

Germline CDR1 and CDR2: MNHNS and SASEGT. The germline V and J ends were trimmed by 7 bases and 5 bases, with 14 bases remaining between them. This CDR3 contains 13 residues. The sequenced template was RNA, covering the TCR beta CDR3 region. First-round RT-PCR employed HTBI primers, with a second-round multiplex PCR after it. TCRdb reanalysed the multiplex PCR reads using MiXCR and keeps one entry per CDR3 protein. The sample lists roughly 480,000 distinct CDR3 sequences, under 15% seen once, with approximately 9.8% in the top ten. Enrollment excluded any patients with other autoimmune diseases, uncontrolled infections, pregnancy or lactation.

The V and J genes are TRBV6-1 and TRBJ1-1; the D gene is possibly TRBD1 (5 bases). The clonotype originates from a woman aged 30 to 39 with Graves' ophthalmopathy. Sequencing input: blood. The CDR3 DNA follows: TGTGCCAGCACCCACGGGGGGGGAACTGAAGCTTTCTTT. Encoded protein: CASTHGGGTEAFF.